The 30 T cell receptor beta chains given below trace back to one sample, sequenced in a study of Ad26.COV2.S vaccination and SARS-CoV-2 variants. Method: immunoSEQ multiplex PCR; TCRdb's copy keeps in-frame clones and lacks some. The table shows 350,000 to 500,000 clones, with about 93% occurring only once. Treatment denoted: roughly 19 received Ad26.COV2.S at low or high dose, single or two shots; roughly 5 received placebo; per-sample allocation not given. Material that was analyzed had been drawn on day 63 after the first vaccine or placebo injection. The sample consisted of peripheral blood, taken in a trial of Ad26.COV2.S vaccine versus placebo. The receptors were sampled from a person aged 18-60 years who received the Ad26.COV2.S COVID-19 vaccine or a placebo.

V is TRBV5-8 and J is TRBJ1-1; D ambiguous. CDR1 is SGHTS and CDR2 is YDEGEE in the germline V gene. This CDR3 comprises 14 residues. V lost 5 bases and J lost 3, with 14 bases in between. The CDR3 sequence: CASSLRPGYTEAFF. The CDR3 DNA reads as TGTGCCAGCAGTTTAAGACCCGGGTACACTGAAGCTTTCTTT.

Concerning this clone: Other DNA sequences in the same sample also yield this CDR3. The rearrangement links TRBV7-9 to TRBJ1-5; D gene uncertain. CDR3 length equals 12 residues. V shed 2 bases and J shed 4 bases, with 3 bases lying between them. Germline loops: CDR1 SEHNR, CDR2 FQNEAQ (reference sequence). CDR3 region: CASSLSNQPQHF. For the CDR3, the DNA is TGTGCCAGCAGCTTATCTAATCAGCCCCAGCATTTT.

The rearrangement uses TRBV19 and TRBJ1-2, with 7 positions matching TRBD1. CDR3 length equals 15 residues. Germline V gene sequence: CDR1 LNHDA, CDR2 SQIVND (reference sequence). V dropped 1 base and J dropped 4; count of bases not matched to a gene: 6. The CDR3 loop is CASSIASRGGYGYTF. In nucleotides, the CDR3 is TGTGCCAGTAGTATAGCCTCCAGGGGGGGCTATGGCTACACCTTC.

CDR3 coding DNA: TGTGCCAGCACCTGGGGCGGAACTGAAGCTTTCTTT. The encoded protein is CASTWGGTEAFF. The chain recombines TRBV7-9 with TRBJ1-1; possible D gene TRBD1, 5 bases. Germline V gene lookup returns CDR1 SEHNR and CDR2 FQNEAQ (reference sequence). Deletions cut 7 bases from V and 5 bases from J, with 11 bases between. This CDR3 has 12 amino acids.

A single count supports this clone. The genes are TRBV27 and TRBJ2-2; D remains ambiguous. Germline lookup yields CDR1 MNHEY and CDR2 SMNVEV (reference sequence). V shed 3 bases and J shed 0 bases, with 5 bases lying between them. The CDR3 runs 14 residues. Here the CDR3 reads CASSFWANTGELFF. The CDR3 coding sequence is TGTGCCAGCAGTTTCTGGGCGAACACCGGGGAGCTGTTTTTT.

This clone appeared once. The V call is TRBV28, the J call TRBJ2-7, with 8 bases aligning to TRBD1. The CDR3 length is 14 residues. Trimming cost V 2 bases and J 7 bases; bases outside gene matches: 7. Germline loops: CDR1 MDHEN, CDR2 SYDVKM. This CDR3 is CASSLDGQGIEQYF. CDR3 DNA sequence: TGTGCCAGCAGTTTAGATGGACAGGGAATTGAGCAGTACTTC.

The chain recombines TRBV3-1 (or the pseudogene TRBV3-2) with TRBJ2-5; no clear D. The CDR3 consists of 13 residues. Germline CDR1 and CDR2: LGHDT and YNNKEL (reference sequence). The V end was cut by 2 bases, the J end by 2 bases, with 6 bases between. CDR3 residues: CASSQQGQETQYF. The DNA of the CDR3 is TGTGCCAGCAGCCAACAAGGACAAGAGACCCAGTACTTC.

A single count supports this clone. The chain has TRBV6-5 and TRBJ1-5; D is possibly TRBD1 (6 bases). Trimming pared 6 bases from V and 0 bases from J, leaving 9 bases between. The CDR3 is made up of 14 amino acids. The germline V gene has CDR1 MNHEY and CDR2 SVGAGI. The CDR3 loop is CASRGTNSNQPQHF. DNA of the CDR3: TGTGCCAGCAGGGGGACAAATAGCAATCAGCCCCAGCATTTT.

On this clone itself: A much bigger clone sits one base away, suggesting this may be a read error. The chain employs TRBV12-3 or TRBV12-4 and TRBJ1-1; no firm D call. Trimming took 6 bases from V and 1 from J, leaving 3 bases between them. The CDR3 consists of 11 residues. The CDR3 DNA follows: TGTGCCAGCAGCAAGAACACTGAAGCTTTCTTT. It specifies CASSKNTEAFF.

This clone was detected a few times. This chain joins TRBV2 and TRBJ2-3; D tentatively fits TRBD1 or TRBD2 (5 bases each). CDR1 and CDR2 (germline): SNHLY, FYNNEI. V lost 4 bases and J 0 bases, leaving 23 bases between the germline ends. CDR3 size: 19 residues. The CDR3 region has the DNA TGTGCCAGCAGTGGAGGGGCTCCCAACCTATCTTCTAGCACAGATACGCAGTATTTT. This gives the protein CASSGGAPNLSSSTDTQYF.

V and J are TRBV15 and TRBJ2-7, with D perhaps TRBD1 or TRBD2 (5 bases each). CDR1 LNHNV and CDR2 YYDKDF come from the germline V gene (reference sequence). Trimming stripped 5 bases from V and 0 bases from J, with 11 bases between. CDR3 size: 14 residues. This chain's CDR3 is CATSRGAGSYEQYF. Written as DNA, the CDR3 is TGTGCCACCAGCCGTGGGGCGGGCTCCTACGAGCAGTACTTC.

V usage is TRBV27 and J usage is TRBJ1-2, with a weak D call TRBD1 (6 bases). This CDR3 is 14 amino acids long. V was clipped by 6 bases and J by 1 base, with 12 bases between them. Germline CDR1 is MNHEY and CDR2 is SMNVEV (reference sequence). Here the CDR3 reads CASSRDILNYGYTF. Here the CDR3 DNA reads TGTGCCAGCAGCCGGGACATACTTAACTATGGCTACACCTTC.

CDR3 DNA sequence: TGTGCCAGCAGCCCTCAGGGGGTAATAGGCTACGAGCAGTACTTC. Amino acids: CASSPQGVIGYEQYF. This chain links TRBV7-9 with TRBJ2-7; 7 bases fit TRBD1. The CDR3 totals 15 residues. Trimming cost V 5 bases and J 3 bases; bases outside gene matches: 10. CDR1 SEHNR and CDR2 FQNEAQ come from the germline V gene (reference sequence).

Concerning this clone: This sample includes further DNA sequences coding for the same CDR3. V usage is TRBV19 and J usage is TRBJ2-7; TRBD1 agrees at 10 bases. From germline, CDR1 is LNHDA and CDR2 SQIVND (reference sequence). CDR3 length: 14 residues. J gave up 2 bases and V 3 bases, and 1 base lay outside the gene matches. CDR3 nucleotides: TGTGCCAGTAGTATCGGACAGGGGGCCTACGAGCAGTACTTC. It specifies CASSIGQGAYEQYF.

On this clone: Other DNA sequences in the sample encode the same CDR3. The rearrangement uses TRBV12-3 or TRBV12-4 and TRBJ2-5; TRBD1 is a possible D gene (6 bases). V lost 4 bases, J lost 5 bases, and 8 bases lay in between. CDR3 size: 12 residues. CDR3: CASSSGEETQYF. The CDR3 DNA reads as TGTGCCAGCAGTTCAGGGGAGGAGACCCAGTACTTC.

The V call is TRBV25-1, the J call TRBJ1-2; tentatively, D is TRBD1 (5 bases). The CDR3 has 13 amino acids. V was clipped by 4 bases and J by 8 bases, with 14 bases between them. Germline V gene sequence: CDR1 MGHDK, CDR2 SYGVNS. The CDR3 region is CASSVNQGGGYTF. CDR3 coding DNA: TGTGCCAGCAGTGTGAATCAGGGTGGGGGCTACACCTTC.

This chain uses TRBV6-5 with TRBJ1-6; no firm D call. Germline V gene data show CDR1 as MNHEY and CDR2 as SVGAGI. Trimming left V 3 bases short and J 15 bases short, with 15 bases between. The CDR3 covers 13 residues. CDR3 DNA: TGTGCCAGCAGTTATGTCTCCGGGCGGATCCTCCACTTT. It specifies CASSYVSGRILHF.

The CDR3 DNA sequence: TGCGCCAGCAGCCTTCATCCTCCGGGACAGGTCACCTACGAGCAGTACTTC. This encodes CASSLHPPGQVTYEQYF. This rearrangement joins TRBV4-3 to TRBJ2-7, with TRBD1 matching 8 bases. Germline-derived CDR1 and CDR2 are LGHNA and YSLEER. The CDR3 length is 17 residues. Losses at the gene ends were 4 bases for V and 2 bases for J; bases not matched to a gene: 13.

This clone appeared a single time. This same CDR3 is encoded by further DNA sequences in the sample. The V call is TRBV6-2 or TRBV6-3, the J call TRBJ1-1; weak D call: TRBD1 (5 bases). The CDR3 has 11 residues. Trimming left V 6 bases short and J 4 bases short, with 6 bases between. From germline, CDR1 is MNHEY and CDR2 SVGEGT. This chain's CDR3 is CASSQGTEAFF. In nucleotides, the CDR3 is TGTGCCAGCAGCCAGGGCACTGAAGCTTTCTTT.

The DNA for the CDR3 is TGCGCCAGCAGATCTACAGATACGCAGTATTTT. Residues: CASRSTDTQYF. The rearrangement links TRBV4-1 to TRBJ2-3; D unresolved. With 6 bases removed from V and 3 bases from J, the gap between germline ends came to 4 bases. This CDR3 region has 11 residues. Germline V gene lookup returns CDR1 MGHRA and CDR2 YSYEKL.

This clone was found once. This chain connects TRBV11-3 to TRBJ2-3; 12 bases are shared with TRBD2. The CDR3 consists of 16 residues. Germline values: CDR1 SGHNT, CDR2 YENEEA. V trimming: 8 bases; J trimming: 6 bases; junction bases outside the gene matches: 12. The CDR3, as DNA: TGTGCCAGCTTGGGACTAGCGGGCGAAGGGGTTGATACGCAGTATTTT. Encoded protein: CASLGLAGEGVDTQYF.

The gene calls are TRBV14 and TRBJ2-1; TRBD2 agrees at 7 bases. The CDR3 is 16 amino acids. Germline-derived CDR1 and CDR2 are SGHDN and FVKESK. Trimming at V came to 3 bases and at J to 2 bases, leaving 7 bases not matched to a gene. The CDR3 reads CASSHLAATPYNEQFF. CDR3 DNA sequence: TGTGCCAGCAGCCACCTAGCGGCGACCCCCTACAATGAGCAGTTCTTC.

CDR3 nucleotide sequence: TGTGCCAGCAGCGTAGTACACCTTACTAGCGGGGCCTACAATGAGCAGTTCTTC. Its protein product is CASSVVHLTSGAYNEQFF. V and J are TRBV9 and TRBJ2-1; 10 nucleotides align to TRBD2. Per germline, CDR1 SGDLS and CDR2 YYNGEE. CDR3 length equals 18 residues. V trimming: 0 bases; J trimming: 2 bases; junction bases outside the gene matches: 8.

The rearrangement uses TRBV6-5 and TRBJ2-7, with D hard to call. CDR1 is MNHEY and CDR2 is SVGAGI in the germline V gene. The CDR3 extends over 13 amino acids. Trimming took off 6 bases at V and 3 bases at J, with 12 bases between the two ends. For the CDR3, the DNA is TGTGCCAGCAGGGGCCCTAAGGGCTACGAGCAGTACTTC. Its protein product is CASRGPKGYEQYF.

This chain links TRBV5-6 with TRBJ1-2; possible D gene TRBD1, 6 bases. The CDR3 length is 18 residues. The V gene's germline CDR1 is SGHDT and CDR2 YYEEEE. Trimming pared 1 base from V and 4 bases from J, leaving 23 bases between. As DNA, the CDR3 is TGTGCCAGCAGCTTGATTGGCAGGGTGGGGGCGAAATCCTATGGCTACACCTTC. This gives the protein CASSLIGRVGAKSYGYTF.

The V and J genes are TRBV29-1 and TRBJ2-3; 7 bases are shared with TRBD2. Per germline, CDR1 SQVTM and CDR2 ANQGSEA. The CDR3 has 13 amino acids. V lost 7 bases to trimming and J lost 1 base; unmatched junction nucleotides: 5. The chain's CDR3 is CSGGGPRTDTQYF. In DNA, the CDR3 is TGCAGCGGGGGGGGTCCCCGCACAGATACGCAGTATTTT.

The chain joins TRBV2 to TRBJ1-4; D unresolved. This CDR3 region has 13 residues. V dropped 4 bases and J dropped 3 bases, with 6 bases sitting between them. The germline gives CDR1 SNHLY, CDR2 FYNNEI. CDR3 loop: CASSVLPNEKLFF. CDR3 bases: TGTGCCAGCAGTGTTCTCCCTAATGAAAAACTGTTTTTT.

The chain uses TRBV30 and TRBJ2-7; D perhaps matches TRBD2 (6 bases). Germline V gene sequence: CDR1 GTSNPN, CDR2 SVGIG (reference sequence). With 0 bases removed from V and 1 base from J, the gap between germline ends came to 13 bases. CDR3 length equals 15 residues. CDR3 sequence (DNA): TGTGCCTGGAGTGTAGGGCGGGGCTCTTCCTACGAGCAGTACTTC. Residues: CAWSVGRGSSYEQYF.

The CDR3 spells CASSPGQGYYGYTF. The CDR3 nucleotides read TGTGCCAGCAGCCCTGGACAGGGGTACTATGGCTACACCTTC. The rearrangement uses TRBV28 and TRBJ1-2; 9 bases agree with TRBD1. Germline CDR1 is MDHEN and CDR2 is SYDVKM. J was trimmed by 3 bases and V by 6 bases; bases with no gene match: 5. The CDR3 loop spans 14 amino acids.

V gene TRBV5-4 combines with J gene TRBJ2-7; 8 nucleotides line up with TRBD2. Germline lookup yields CDR1 SGHNT and CDR2 YYREEE (reference sequence). The CDR3 spans 14 residues. With 3 bases clipped from V and 4 bases from J, the junction kept 6 bases outside the gene matches. CDR3 DNA: TGTGCCAGCAGCTATGGACTAGCAAGTTACGAGCAGTACTTC. This codes for CASSYGLASYEQYF.